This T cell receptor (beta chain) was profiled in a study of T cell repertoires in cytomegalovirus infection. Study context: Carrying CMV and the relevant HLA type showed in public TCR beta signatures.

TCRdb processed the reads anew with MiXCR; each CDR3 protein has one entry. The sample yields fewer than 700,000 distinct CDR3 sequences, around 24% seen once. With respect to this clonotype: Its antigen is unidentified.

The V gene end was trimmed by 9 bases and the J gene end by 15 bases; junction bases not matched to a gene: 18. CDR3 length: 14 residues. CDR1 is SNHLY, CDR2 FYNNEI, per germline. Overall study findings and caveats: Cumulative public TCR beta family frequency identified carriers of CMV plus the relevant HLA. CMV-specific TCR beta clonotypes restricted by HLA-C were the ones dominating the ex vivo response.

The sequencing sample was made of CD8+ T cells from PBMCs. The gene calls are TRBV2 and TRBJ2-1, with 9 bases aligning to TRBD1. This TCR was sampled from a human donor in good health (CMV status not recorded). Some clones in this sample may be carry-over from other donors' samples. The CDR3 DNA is TGTGCCAGGTCCGGGACAGGGAACCCACAAGAGGGGTTCTTC. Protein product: CARSGTGNPQEGFF.